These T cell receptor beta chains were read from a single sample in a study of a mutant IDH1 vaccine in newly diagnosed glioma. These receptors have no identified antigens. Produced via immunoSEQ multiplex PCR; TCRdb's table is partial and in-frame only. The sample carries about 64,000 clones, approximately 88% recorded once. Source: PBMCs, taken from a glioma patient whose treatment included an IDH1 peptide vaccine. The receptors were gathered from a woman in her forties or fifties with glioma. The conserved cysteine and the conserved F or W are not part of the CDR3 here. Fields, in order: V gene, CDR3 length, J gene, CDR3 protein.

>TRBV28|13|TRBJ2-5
ASSSPAGGVETQY
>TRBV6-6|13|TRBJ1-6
ASADQGQFNSPLH
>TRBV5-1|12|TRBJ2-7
ASSLGDRRDEQY
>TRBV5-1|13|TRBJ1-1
ASSSGGGQSTEAF
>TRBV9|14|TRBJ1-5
ASSVGEGIGNQPQH
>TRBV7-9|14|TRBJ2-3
ASIPGVRLVTDTQY
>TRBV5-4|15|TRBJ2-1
ASSFGGGGSSYNEQF
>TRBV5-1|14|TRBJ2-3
ASSSVGGGRTDTQY
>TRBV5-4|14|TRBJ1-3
ASSLSGQRSGNTIY
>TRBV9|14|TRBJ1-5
ASSEGRSYGNQPQH
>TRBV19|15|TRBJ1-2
ASSIRIGAGYNYGYT
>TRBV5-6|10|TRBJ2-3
ASSLKEDTQY
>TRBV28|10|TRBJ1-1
ASTLASAEAF
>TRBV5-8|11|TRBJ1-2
ASSLDGFHGYT
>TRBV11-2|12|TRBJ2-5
ASSSPKGHQTQY
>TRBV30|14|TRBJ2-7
AWSGLVGDRSYEQY
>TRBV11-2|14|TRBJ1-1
ASSLGERTLLSEAF
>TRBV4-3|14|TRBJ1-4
ASSQEGTVSNEKLF
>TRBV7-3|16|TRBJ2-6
ASSPKGQGASGANVLT
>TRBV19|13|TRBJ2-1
ASSPSGTTYNEQF
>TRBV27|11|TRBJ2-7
ASSGGGAYEQY
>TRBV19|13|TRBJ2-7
ASSIAGPVVGEQY
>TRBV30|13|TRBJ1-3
AWSVGTVSGNTIY
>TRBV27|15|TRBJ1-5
ASSELRDDFSNQPQH
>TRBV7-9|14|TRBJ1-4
ASSSRGTSTNEKLF
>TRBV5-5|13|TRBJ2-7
ASGLIGTSSYEQY
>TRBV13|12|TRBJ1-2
ASSPRGGFGGYT
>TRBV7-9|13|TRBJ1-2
ASSFPGQGAWGYT
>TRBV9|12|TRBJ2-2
ASSAEVWTGELF
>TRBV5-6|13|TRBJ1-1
ASSPGTDRNTEAF
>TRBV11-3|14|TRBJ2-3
ASSRTSGASTDTQY
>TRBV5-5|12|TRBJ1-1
ASSLDRANTEAF
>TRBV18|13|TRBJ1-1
ASSPPAWGNTEAF
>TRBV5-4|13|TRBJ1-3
ASSLALGPGNTIY
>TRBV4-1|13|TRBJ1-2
ASSQEGRTNYGYT
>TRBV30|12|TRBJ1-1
AWSFSDRDTEAF
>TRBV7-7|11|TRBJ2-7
ASSLLEGAEQY
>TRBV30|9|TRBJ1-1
AWRLAWQAF
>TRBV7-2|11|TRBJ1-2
ASSLATGDGYT
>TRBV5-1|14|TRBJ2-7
ASSLNVLAGSYEQY
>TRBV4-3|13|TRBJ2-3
ASSQGGGDTDTQY